Below, 31 T cell receptor beta chains from the same sample are listed, as sequenced in a study of blood T cell repertoires in COVID-19. Profiling relied on immunoSEQ multiplex PCR, and the TCRdb table lists in-frame clones only, not all of them. This sample carries 150,000 or so clones, around 88% of them seen once, and the ten largest clones take over 4.5%. The sample was peripheral blood. The receptor source for this set is a human donor in a cohort sampled during active COVID-19.

This clone was recorded a few times. The chain uses TRBV5-1 and TRBJ1-1; D possibly corresponds to TRBD1 (6 bases). Trimming stripped 3 bases from V and 4 bases from J, with 16 bases between. Germline V lookup: CDR1 SGHRS, CDR2 YFSETQ. The CDR3 runs to 15 residues. Written as DNA, the CDR3 is TGCGCCAGCAGCTGGAGCGGGGGCCGGGGCACTGAAGCTTTCTTT. As protein: CASSWSGGRGTEAFF. The whole variable domain, remainder taken from reference TRBV5-1 and TRBJ1-1, is KAGVTQTPRYLIKTRGQQVTLSCSPISGHRSVSWYQQTPGQGLQFLFEYFSETQRNKGNFPGRFSGRQFSNSRSEMNVSTLELGDSALYLCASSWSGGRGTEAFFGQGTRLTVV.

This chain uses TRBV13 with TRBJ1-1, with D perhaps matching TRBD1 (6 bases). Germline V gene sequence: CDR1 PRHDT, CDR2 FYEKMQ (reference sequence). The CDR3 is 20 residues long. Trimming shortened V by 2 bases and J by 5 bases, and 30 bases separated the two germline ends. CDR3 residues: CASSLYSRVSRTETRTEAFF. The CDR3, as DNA: TGTGCCAGCAGCTTATATTCCCGGGTTAGCCGGACAGAAACCCGAACTGAAGCTTTCTTT. Filled out from reference TRBV13 and TRBJ1-1, the complete variable domain reads AAGVIQSPRHLIKEKRETATLKCYPIPRHDTVYWYQQGPGQDPQFLISFYEKMQSDKGSIPDRFSAQQFSDYHSELNMSSLELGDSALYFCASSLYSRVSRTETRTEAFFGQGTRLTVV.

The sample holds a few counts of this clone. The V call is TRBV2, the J call TRBJ1-2, with TRBD1 matching over 7 bases. Germline CDR1 SNHLY, CDR2 FYNNEI. V dropped 6 bases and J dropped 3; count of bases not matched to a gene: 10. The CDR3 sequence is 15 residues long. CDR3 protein: CASSSLGGIDYGYTF. The CDR3, as DNA: TGTGCCAGCAGCTCCCTAGGGGGCATTGACTATGGCTACACCTTC.

The J gene is TRBJ1-1, the V gene TRBV5-1, with D possibly being TRBD1 (5 bases). The CDR3 is made up of 13 amino acids. From germline, CDR1 is SGHRS and CDR2 YFSETQ. The V end was cut by 4 bases, the J end by 3 bases, with 10 bases between. The CDR3 nucleotides are TGCGCCAGCAGCCCACGCAGGGACACTGAAGCTTTCTTT. It encodes CASSPRRDTEAFF.

This chain joins TRBV25-1 and TRBJ1-3; D call uncertain. Per the germline V gene, CDR1 is MGHDK and CDR2 is SYGVNS. The CDR3 runs to 14 residues. V lost 6 bases, J lost 0 bases, and 9 bases lay in between. The CDR3 region has the DNA TGTGCCAGCAGCCCCTATAGCTCTGGAAACACCATATATTTT. This sequence encodes CASSPYSSGNTIYF. Together with reference TRBV25-1 and TRBJ1-3, the CDR3 gives the full variable domain: EADIYQTPRYLVIGTGKKITLECSQTMGHDKMYWYQQDPGMELHLIHYSYGVNSTEKGDLSSESTVSRIRTEHFPLTLESARPSHTSQYLCASSPYSSGNTIYFGEGSWLTVV.

The rearrangement uses TRBV6-5 and TRBJ1-2, with TRBD1 identical over 9 bases. Trimming took 2 bases from V and 6 from J; bases not matched to a gene: 1. CDR1 and CDR2 from the germline V gene are MNHEY and SVGAGI. The CDR3 sequence is 13 residues long. In DNA form, the CDR3 reads TGTGCCAGCAGTTACCGGACAGGGGATGGCTACACCTTC. It encodes CASSYRTGDGYTF.

The V call is TRBV27, the J call TRBJ1-6; TRBD1 might be the D (6 bases). Trimming removed 6 bases at V and 6 bases at J, with 12 bases between. The CDR3 contains 14 residues. Germline CDR1 and CDR2: MNHEY and SMNVEV (reference sequence). CDR3 sequence reads: CASRTGLFNSPLHF. The CDR3 coding sequence is TGTGCCAGCAGGACAGGCCTATTTAATTCACCCCTCCACTTT.

The chain employs TRBV3-1 (or the pseudogene TRBV3-2) and TRBJ1-3; D uncertain. The CDR3 is 14 residues long. Germline CDR1 is LGHDT and CDR2 is YNNKEL (reference sequence). V was clipped by 1 base and J by 4 bases, with 8 bases between them. The CDR3 bases are TGTGCCAGCAGCCAAGCCGGGGAAGGAAACACCATATATTTT. Amino acid sequence: CASSQAGEGNTIYF.

This rearrangement joins TRBV15 to TRBJ2-3; 12 bases line up with TRBD1. The CDR3 consists of 18 residues. After removal of 2 bases from V and 2 bases from J, the junction contained 8 bases not matched to a gene. Germline values: CDR1 LNHNV, CDR2 YYDKDF (reference sequence). The CDR3 region is CATSRSGTGGRVTDTQYF. The DNA for the CDR3 is TGTGCCACCAGCAGATCCGGGACAGGGGGCAGAGTCACAGATACGCAGTATTTT.

Comment on this clone: Here the CDR3 omits its conserved ending phenylalanine or tryptophan, so a read error is the likely source. The CDR3 spells CATSSRGGSPLHL. As DNA, the CDR3 is TGTGCCACCAGCAGCAGGGGTGGGTCACCCCTCCACCTT. The chain combines TRBV15 with TRBJ1-6; TRBD1 might be the D (6 bases). CDR1 and CDR2 from the germline V gene are LNHNV and YYDKDF (reference sequence). Trimming removed 3 bases from V and 10 bases from J, with 10 bases in between. The CDR3 loop spans 13 amino acids.

The rearrangement links TRBV7-2 to TRBJ1-1; D might be TRBD1 (5 bases). The CDR3 contains 15 residues. The V gene lost 3 bases and the J gene lost 1 base, with 12 bases spanning the gap. Per the germline V gene, CDR1 is SGHTA and CDR2 is FQGNSA. Here the CDR3 DNA reads TGTGCCAGCAGCTTCCAGGGAATGACGAACACTGAAGCTTTCTTT. Its translation: CASSFQGMTNTEAFF.

The CDR3 region is CASSFRVNTEAFF. CDR3 nucleotides: TGTGCCAGCAGTTTTCGGGTGAACACTGAAGCTTTCTTT. The chain has TRBV28 and TRBJ1-1; D is uncertain. The CDR3 sequence is 13 residues long. Germline V gene data show CDR1 as MDHEN and CDR2 as SYDVKM. V shed 3 bases and J shed 0 bases, with 5 bases lying between them.

This sequence joins TRBV28 and TRBJ1-1; a weak D match, TRBD1 (5 bases). This CDR3 region has 13 residues. The V gene lost 4 bases and the J gene lost 5 bases, with 11 bases spanning the gap. Germline V lookup: CDR1 MDHEN, CDR2 SYDVKM. The DNA of the CDR3 is TGTGCCAGCAGTTGGGTGACAGTTACTGAAGCTTTCTTT. Residues: CASSWVTVTEAFF.

The V and J genes are TRBV6-5 and TRBJ2-7; TRBD1 might be the D (6 bases). The V gene lost 5 bases and the J gene lost 7 bases, with 15 bases spanning the gap. From germline, CDR1 is MNHEY and CDR2 SVGAGI. This CDR3 comprises 13 residues. CDR3 sequence: CASSRDTSGEQYF. The CDR3 nucleotides read TGTGCCAGCAGTCGGGACACCTCTGGTGAGCAGTACTTC.

The chain employs TRBV11-2 and TRBJ1-2, with D perhaps TRBD1 (6 bases). Trimming left V 5 bases short and J 1 base short, with 11 bases between. Germline V lookup: CDR1 SGHAT, CDR2 FQNNGV. The CDR3 has 14 amino acids. This CDR3 is CASSIGTNNYGYTF. In DNA, the CDR3 is TGTGCCAGCAGCATAGGGACAAATAACTATGGCTACACCTTC.

The chain uses TRBV30 and TRBJ2-3, with D possibly TRBD1 on 7 matching bases. Germline V gene lookup returns CDR1 GTSNPN and CDR2 SVGIG (reference sequence). V lost 3 bases and J 1 base, leaving 17 bases between the germline ends. This CDR3 is built from 16 residues. The CDR3 coding sequence is TGTGCCTGGAGCGTCCCCGGCAGGGGGGGCACAGATACGCAGTATTTT. Translating it yields CAWSVPGRGGTDTQYF.

This chain links TRBV2 with TRBJ1-3; 7 nucleotides align to TRBD1. CDR3 size: 16 residues. CDR1 SNHLY and CDR2 FYNNEI come from the germline V gene. Losses at the gene ends were 3 bases for V and 4 bases for J; bases not matched to a gene: 9. The CDR3 loop is CASSDPDRTRGNTIYF. The CDR3 DNA is TGTGCCAGCAGTGATCCGGACAGGACAAGGGGAAACACCATATATTTT.

The V call is TRBV3-1 (or the pseudogene TRBV3-2), the J call TRBJ1-2; 8 bases are shared with TRBD1. CDR1 is LGHDT and CDR2 is YNNKEL in the germline V gene (reference sequence). The CDR3 has 17 residues. V gave up 0 bases and J gave up 7 bases; unmatched junction bases: 13. For the CDR3, the DNA is TGTGCCAGCAGCCAAGAACTTGGACAGGGAGTCTTGGGTGGCTACACCTTC. Its translation is CASSQELGQGVLGGYTF.

The chain has TRBV10-3 and TRBJ2-3; 9 bases line up with TRBD2. The CDR3 is made up of 15 amino acids. The trim removed 5 bases at V and 0 bases at J, leaving 3 bases unmatched. The V gene's germline CDR1 is ENHRY and CDR2 SYGVKD. The CDR3, as DNA: TGTGCCATCAGTTTAACTAGCGGGAGCACAGATACGCAGTATTTT. Amino acids: CAISLTSGSTDTQYF.

This clone was picked up many times. V usage is TRBV2 and J usage is TRBJ2-7, with D possibly matching TRBD1 (6 bases). Germline V gene lookup returns CDR1 SNHLY and CDR2 FYNNEI. The CDR3 has 14 amino acids. The V end lost 6 bases, the J end lost 2 bases, and 14 bases lay between the germline ends. The CDR3 bases are TGTGCCAGCAGCCTGACACAGGGTCCCTACGAGCAGTACTTC. This sequence encodes CASSLTQGPYEQYF.

V gene TRBV30 combines with J gene TRBJ1-4; 7 bases fit TRBD1. Germline lookup yields CDR1 GTSNPN and CDR2 SVGIG (reference sequence). The CDR3 runs to 14 residues. With V trimmed by 2 bases and J by 7 bases, 7 bases remained unmatched. The CDR3, as DNA: TGTGCCTGGAGTAGGGACAGTCTGGGTGAAAAACTGTTTTTT. Its protein product is CAWSRDSLGEKLFF.

This rearrangement joins TRBV4-1 to TRBJ2-4; D is ambiguous. This CDR3 comprises 18 residues. Per germline, CDR1 MGHRA and CDR2 YSYEKL. Trimming cost V 1 base and J 0 bases, with 16 bases left between them. This chain's CDR3 is CASSQGVQSQLAKNIQYF. The CDR3 region has the DNA TGCGCCAGCAGCCAAGGGGTACAGTCCCAACTAGCCAAAAACATTCAGTACTTC.

This clone was counted only a few times. V usage is TRBV30 and J usage is TRBJ1-5; 7 bases are shared with TRBD1. CDR3 length: 15 amino acids. After removal of 3 bases from V and 6 bases from J, the junction contained 11 bases not matched to a gene. In germline, CDR1 is GTSNPN, CDR2 SVGIG (reference sequence). Here the CDR3 DNA reads TGTGCCTGGAGCGATGGCCAGGGGGTGGCTCAGCCCCAGCATTTT. Its translation is CAWSDGQGVAQPQHF.

The chain joins TRBV12-3 or TRBV12-4 to TRBJ2-7, with D possibly being TRBD1 (6 bases). The length of the CDR3 is 13 residues. The V end was cut by 7 bases, the J end by 6 bases, with 16 bases between. This chain's CDR3 is CASKVTGPSEQYF. CDR3 nucleotide sequence: TGTGCCAGCAAAGTGACAGGCCCTTCCGAGCAGTACTTC.

The J gene is TRBJ2-7, the V gene TRBV19, with 14 bases identical to TRBD2. Germline trimming cut 5 bases from V and 2 bases from J; bases unmatched to any gene: 8. The CDR3 has 17 residues. CDR1 and CDR2 from the germline V gene are LNHDA and SQIVND (reference sequence). CDR3 sequence reads: CASSLGLAGVGTYEQYF. CDR3 coding DNA: TGTGCCAGTAGTTTGGGACTAGCGGGAGTAGGAACCTACGAGCAGTACTTC. Full variable domain (rest looked up from reference TRBV19 and TRBJ2-7): DGGITQSPKYLFRKEGQNVTLSCEQNLNHDAMYWYRQDPGQGLRLIYYSQIVNDFQKGDIAEGYSVSREKKESFPLTVTSAQKNPTAFYLCASSLGLAGVGTYEQYFGPGTRLTVT.

CDR3 protein: CSDMNTEAFF. The CDR3 bases are TGCAGCGACATGAACACTGAAGCTTTCTTT. The gene calls are TRBV29-1 and TRBJ1-1, with no clear D. Trimming stripped 7 bases from V and 0 bases from J, with 3 bases between. CDR1 and CDR2 (germline): SQVTM, ANQGSEA. This CDR3 is built from 10 residues.

This chain joins TRBV28 and TRBJ1-1; 11 bases match TRBD1. The CDR3 spans 14 residues. Losses at the gene ends were 10 bases for V and 4 bases for J; bases not matched to a gene: 8. Germline V gene sequence: CDR1 MDHEN, CDR2 SYDVKM. CDR3 sequence: CATGQGAISTEAFF. The CDR3 DNA reads TGTGCCACCGGACAGGGGGCTATTAGCACTGAAGCTTTCTTT.

The chain is built from TRBV9 and TRBJ2-3; a possible D gene is TRBD2 (6 bases). The CDR3 totals 16 residues. V was shortened by 0 bases and J by 1 base, with 12 bases between the two germline ends. The germline CDR1 and CDR2 sequences are SGDLS and YYNGEE. The CDR3 protein is CASSVAAAGRTDTQYF. The CDR3 DNA follows: TGTGCCAGCAGCGTAGCTGCAGCGGGTCGCACAGATACGCAGTATTTT.

The rearrangement uses TRBV19 and TRBJ2-7; 7 bases line up with TRBD1. Unmatched junction bases numbered 9, after V lost 4 bases and J lost 0 bases. This CDR3 comprises 16 residues. Germline V gene sequence: CDR1 LNHDA, CDR2 SQIVND (reference sequence). The CDR3 loop is CASSTSSGQSSYEQYF. CDR3 nucleotide sequence: TGTGCCAGTAGTACTTCCTCGGGACAGAGCTCCTACGAGCAGTACTTC.

The CDR3 protein is CASSGTSGIGITGELFF. The CDR3 DNA follows: TGTGCCAGTTCCGGGACTAGCGGGATTGGGATCACCGGGGAGCTGTTTTTT. This chain connects TRBV19 to TRBJ2-2, with TRBD2 matching over 13 bases. Germline V gene sequence: CDR1 LNHDA, CDR2 SQIVND (reference sequence). V shed 8 bases and J 4 bases; nucleotides not matched to a gene: 10. The CDR3 has 17 residues.

The chain links TRBV24-1 to TRBJ1-5; no clear D gene. Between the trimmed V and J ends, which lost 4 bases and 7 bases, there was a span of 7 bases. This CDR3 comprises 12 residues. Looked up from germline, CDR1 is KGHDR and CDR2 is SFDVKD. The CDR3 DNA reads as TGTGCCACCAGTGACGCGGGCCAGCCCCAGCATTTT. It specifies CATSDAGQPQHF.